The 24 T cell receptor beta chains given below trace back to one sample, sequenced in a study of T cell responses to AZD1222 COVID-19 vaccine. The repertoire was sequenced with immunoSEQ multiplex PCR; TCRdb's copy has only in-frame clones and lacks some. The sample lists 95,000 to 100,000 clones, 90% occurring once. The sample here was peripheral blood, taken on day 0 of AZD1222 vaccination. The source is an adult in good health.

V and J are TRBV4-1 and TRBJ2-1, with 10 bases fitting TRBD2. Losses at the gene ends were 4 bases for V and 8 bases for J; bases not matched to a gene: 8. The CDR3 is 15 amino acids. Germline CDR1 is MGHRA and CDR2 is YSYEKL. The CDR3 here is CASSPDSGGQHEQFF. In nucleotides, the CDR3 is TGCGCCAGCAGCCCGGATAGCGGGGGGCAACATGAGCAGTTCTTC.

J is TRBJ2-3 and V is TRBV29-1, with 9 bases identical to TRBD1. Germline V gene sequence: CDR1 SQVTM, CDR2 ANQGSEA. The V and J ends lost 6 bases and 4 bases, in that order; junction bases with no gene match: 5. The CDR3 runs 13 residues. This CDR3 reads CSVNRGRSDTQYF. CDR3 in DNA: TGCAGCGTCAACAGGGGGCGTTCAGATACGCAGTATTTT.

This clone was counted a few times. CDR3 nucleotide sequence: TGTGCCAGCAGCCAAGTCCCTCCCGGACAGGGCTTCACCGAGCAGTACTTC. This gives the protein CASSQVPPGQGFTEQYF. The genes are TRBV3-1 (or the pseudogene TRBV3-2) and TRBJ2-7; TRBD1 aligns across 8 bases. Germline CDR1 LGHDT, CDR2 YNNKEL (reference sequence). The CDR3 has 17 residues. The trim removed 1 base at V and 6 bases at J, leaving 14 bases unmatched.

The chain is built from TRBV2 and TRBJ1-2; D is ambiguous. CDR3 length equals 15 residues. The germline V gene has CDR1 SNHLY and CDR2 FYNNEI. V lost 2 bases to trimming and J lost 3 bases, with 13 bases between them. The CDR3 is CASSEWSAPYYGYTF. The DNA for the CDR3 is TGTGCCAGCAGTGAATGGTCGGCCCCCTACTATGGCTACACCTTC.

The chain uses TRBV19 and TRBJ2-2, with 15 bases matching TRBD2. This CDR3 has 19 residues. CDR1 and CDR2 from the germline V gene are LNHDA and SQIVND (reference sequence). Losses at the gene ends were 4 bases for V and 6 bases for J; bases not matched to a gene: 12. The CDR3 sequence: CASSSDRTSGGAGAGELFF. The DNA for the CDR3 is TGTGCCAGTAGTAGCGATAGGACTAGCGGGGGGGCCGGAGCCGGGGAGCTGTTTTTT.

The chain employs TRBV27 and TRBJ2-7, with D possibly TRBD1 on 6 matching bases. V was trimmed by 0 bases and J by 2 bases, leaving 14 bases between them. There are 16 residues in the CDR3. CDR1 is MNHEY, CDR2 SMNVEV, per germline (reference sequence). DNA of the CDR3: TGTGCCAGCAGTTTATCCACAGGGTCCTTACCCTACGAGCAGTACTTC. This translates into CASSLSTGSLPYEQYF.

V and J are TRBV5-6 and TRBJ1-5, with D maybe TRBD1 (6 bases). The CDR3 spans 15 residues. The germline gives CDR1 SGHDT, CDR2 YYEEEE. Trimming took off 0 bases at V and 4 bases at J, with 11 bases between the two ends. CDR3 loop: CASSLVGGSNQPQHF. CDR3 in DNA: TGTGCCAGCAGCTTGGTCGGGGGCTCGAATCAGCCCCAGCATTTT.

The chain couples TRBV5-5 to TRBJ1-2; no definite D call. The CDR3 extends over 15 amino acids. The ends were cut back, 4 bases at V and 8 bases at J, with 21 bases in the middle. Germline V gene data show CDR1 as SGHKS and CDR2 as YYEKEE (reference sequence). The CDR3 spells CASSRTLAPERGYTF. The CDR3 DNA sequence: TGTGCCAGCAGCCGCACTCTCGCTCCTGAACGGGGCTACACCTTC.

The chain employs TRBV28 and TRBJ1-4, with D uncertain. Between the trimmed V and J ends, which lost 8 bases and 8 bases, there was a span of 15 bases. In germline, CDR1 is MDHEN, CDR2 SYDVKM. CDR3 length: 13 residues. CDR3: CASQLLVREKLFF. The CDR3 bases are TGTGCCAGCCAATTATTGGTCCGGGAAAAACTGTTTTTT. The full variable domain, with the rest looked up from reference TRBV28 and TRBJ1-4, is DVKVTQSSRYLVKRTGEKVFLECVQDMDHENMFWYRQDPGLGLRLIYFSYDVKMKEKGDIPEGYSVSREKKERFSLILESASTNQTSMYLCASQLLVREKLFFGSGTQLSVL.

This rearrangement joins TRBV5-6 to TRBJ1-5; 12 bases are a match to TRBD1. Trimming removed 4 bases from V and 4 bases from J; junction bases left unmatched: 6. CDR1 and CDR2 (germline): SGHDT, YYEEEE. The CDR3 has 16 residues. The CDR3 DNA is TGTGCCAGCAGCCAAGGGACAGGGGGCGTAAATCAGCCCCAGCATTTT. Its translation: CASSQGTGGVNQPQHF.

This clone has only one observation. The V gene is TRBV5-6, the J gene TRBJ2-7; D gene unclear. Deletions cut 4 bases from V and 5 bases from J, with 13 bases between. CDR3 length: 13 amino acids. CDR1 is SGHDT and CDR2 is YYEEEE in the germline V gene. CDR3 nucleotide sequence: TGTGCCAGCAGCCCCGAGGCAAGCCACGAGCAGTACTTC. Its translation: CASSPEASHEQYF.

This rearrangement joins TRBV27 to TRBJ1-5; D remains unclear. Trimming removed 5 bases at V and 3 bases at J, with 8 bases between. The CDR3 runs to 13 residues. The germline V gene has CDR1 MNHEY and CDR2 SMNVEV (reference sequence). The CDR3 region has the DNA TGTGCCAGCAGTAACAGATACAATCAGCCCCAGCATTTT. It specifies CASSNRYNQPQHF.

The rearrangement uses TRBV6-1 and TRBJ1-6; D gene uncertain. The germline V gene has CDR1 MNHNS and CDR2 SASEGT. CDR3 length equals 17 residues. Trimming removed 3 bases from V and 0 bases from J, with 12 bases in between. The CDR3 spells CASSEGSASSYNSPLHF. In nucleotides, the CDR3 is TGTGCCAGCAGTGAGGGGTCGGCGAGCTCCTATAATTCACCCCTCCACTTT.

The rearrangement joins TRBV4-1 to TRBJ2-2, with D possibly being TRBD2 (6 bases). The CDR3 spans 16 residues. Trimming removed 0 bases from V and 3 bases from J, with 11 bases in between. The germline gives CDR1 MGHRA, CDR2 YSYEKL. In nucleotides, the CDR3 is TGCGCCAGCAGCCAAGAGGGCGGGGTACACACCGGGGAGCTGTTTTTT. This codes for CASSQEGGVHTGELFF.

This CDR3 reads CASSLNGNIQYF. CDR3 nucleotides: TGTGCCAGCAGCTTGAATGGAAACATTCAGTACTTC. The chain employs TRBV5-5 and TRBJ2-4; D remains ambiguous. Trimming pared 1 base from V and 6 bases from J, leaving 5 bases between. The CDR3 extends over 12 amino acids. The V gene's germline CDR1 is SGHKS and CDR2 YYEKEE (reference sequence).

The chain is built from TRBV5-1 and TRBJ2-3, with a weak D call TRBD2 (6 bases). With 7 bases removed from V and 3 bases from J, the gap between germline ends came to 15 bases. The germline CDR1 and CDR2 sequences are SGHRS and YFSETQ. The CDR3 loop spans 14 amino acids. In DNA, the CDR3 is TGCGCCAGCGAATCCGGGAGTGGTACAGATACGCAGTATTTT. Protein product: CASESGSGTDTQYF.

The genes are TRBV3-1 (or the pseudogene TRBV3-2) and TRBJ1-6; no definite D call. Germline V gene data show CDR1 as LGHDT and CDR2 as YNNKEL (reference sequence). V dropped 1 base and J dropped 11 bases, with 12 bases sitting between them. The CDR3 totals 14 residues. This CDR3 reads CASSQVDGSTPLHF. CDR3 coding DNA: TGTGCCAGCAGCCAAGTGGACGGGTCGACACCCCTCCACTTT.

V usage is TRBV19 and J usage is TRBJ1-6; weak D call: TRBD1 (5 bases). The CDR3 is 16 amino acids. Germline V gene lookup returns CDR1 LNHDA and CDR2 SQIVND (reference sequence). Between the trimmed V and J ends, which lost 2 bases and 0 bases, there was a span of 8 bases. The CDR3 here is CASSIYRSSYNSPLHF. The DNA for the CDR3 is TGTGCCAGTAGTATATACAGGAGCTCCTATAATTCACCCCTCCACTTT.

The gene calls are TRBV5-1 and TRBJ1-3; 7 bases map to TRBD1. CDR3 size: 15 residues. Trimming took 0 bases from V and 2 from J; bases not matched to a gene: 2. Germline CDR1 SGHRS, CDR2 YFSETQ. The CDR3, as DNA: TGCGCCAGCAGCTTGGGACAGGGAGCTGGAAACACCATATATTTT. This translates into CASSLGQGAGNTIYF. The variable domain in full, with the rest retrieved from reference TRBV5-1 and TRBJ1-3, is KAGVTQTPRYLIKTRGQQVTLSCSPISGHRSVSWYQQTPGQGLQFLFEYFSETQRNKGNFPGRFSGRQFSNSRSEMNVSTLELGDSALYLCASSLGQGAGNTIYFGEGSWLTVV.

V usage is TRBV2 and J usage is TRBJ2-1, with 10 bases identical to TRBD1. V lost 8 bases, J lost 1 base, and 11 bases stayed unmatched. This CDR3 has 17 amino acids. The germline gives CDR1 SNHLY, CDR2 FYNNEI. CDR3 in DNA: TGTGCCAGCTATAGAACCGGGACAGGGGTATCCTACAATGAGCAGTTCTTC. Its protein product is CASYRTGTGVSYNEQFF.

This chain joins TRBV29-1 and TRBJ2-5; tentatively, D is TRBD1 (6 bases). V shed 5 bases and J shed 4 bases, with 14 bases lying between them. Per the germline V gene, CDR1 is SQVTM and CDR2 is ANQGSEA. The CDR3 spans 13 residues. The DNA of the CDR3 is TGCAGCGTTAACTCAGGGGTAGGAGAGACCCAGTACTTC. Protein sequence: CSVNSGVGETQYF.

This rearrangement joins TRBV28 to TRBJ2-1; TRBD1 might be the D (6 bases). V lost 3 bases to trimming and J lost 7 bases, with 10 bases between them. The CDR3 is 13 amino acids. Looked up from germline, CDR1 is MDHEN and CDR2 is SYDVKM. CDR3: CASSFQGPNEQFF. The CDR3 nucleotides read TGTGCCAGCAGTTTTCAGGGGCCAAATGAGCAGTTCTTC.

The chain employs TRBV7-9 and TRBJ1-4; D remains ambiguous. CDR3 size: 15 residues. V was pared by 5 bases and J by 5 bases, with 15 bases between. Per the germline V gene, CDR1 is SEHNR and CDR2 is FQNEAQ (reference sequence). CDR3 DNA sequence: TGTGCCAGCAGCCCAGTCGTGGGTAGGAATGAAAAACTGTTTTTT. Amino acid sequence: CASSPVVGRNEKLFF.

The chain carries TRBV14 and TRBJ2-7; TRBD2 aligns across 7 bases. Germline lookup yields CDR1 SGHDN and CDR2 FVKESK. Trimming removed 1 base from V and 2 bases from J; junction bases left unmatched: 11. The CDR3 length is 17 residues. The CDR3 DNA reads as TGTGCCAGCAGCCAAGTGACAGCGGGGACCCCGCCCTACGAGCAGTACTTC. Translation gives CASSQVTAGTPPYEQYF.